The TCR beta chain under discussion was sequenced for a study of graft-versus-host responses after intestinal transplantation. The wider study: Induction with anti-thymocyte globulin, then tacrolimus and steroids for about 3 years, was given to all recipients.

CDR3 length equals 13 residues. Germline lookup yields CDR1 KGHSH and CDR2 LQKENI. Trimming removed 5 bases from V and 3 bases from J, with 7 bases in between. Whole-study results and caveats: Recipient marrow showed GvH clones, some seen first in ileum or blood.

To note about this clone: What it binds is not known.

This table comes from immunoSEQ multiplex PCR, and its TCRdb copy is limited to in-frame clones, with some not included. Of 85,000 to 100,000 clones in the sample, about 90% were seen once. This chain joins TRBV18 and TRBJ2-2; D remains unclear. This sequence originates from a human donor who was the organ donor for an intestinal transplant. The sample here was unstimulated CD8+ T cells sorted from spleen or lymph node cells, taken before transplant. The CDR3 reads CASSLQDTGELFF. The CDR3 bases are TGTGCCAGCTCATTGCAGGACACCGGGGAGCTGTTTTTT.